The text below deals with one T cell receptor beta chain. In the original analysis: By means of reference gene primer amplification, nucleated cell counts were estimated. Only in-frame clones appear in the TCRdb table, and some are missing; sequencing was by immunoSEQ multiplex PCR. V and J calls and clone size follow that table, whereas D and trimming were derived from the DNA. The top ten hold less than 1.2% of the sample, which has approximately 350,000 clones, 80% to 90% seen once. The source of the sample is a study of blood T cell repertoires in COVID-19. Background on the study: Specimens from acute and convalescent COVID-19 originated in the United States, Italy and Spain.

Resolution of symptoms, clearance, or two negative PCRs was present in recovered Cohort 3 donors. Sequenced input: PBMCs or T cells enriched from blood (not recorded which). This clonotype was obtained from a man between 18 and 35 years old who had recovered from COVID-19.

The chain's CDR3 is CASSPGTGYEKLFF. The DNA of the CDR3 is TGTGCCAGCAGTCCCGGGACAGGGTACGAAAAACTGTTTTTT. The chain carries TRBV5-5 and TRBJ1-4; the match to TRBD1 covers 9 bases. The length of the CDR3 is 14 residues. Looked up from germline, CDR1 is SGHKS and CDR2 is YYEKEE (reference sequence). V trimming: 5 bases; J trimming: 8 bases; junction bases outside the gene matches: 7.